The entry that follows covers one T cell receptor (beta chain) sequence. The CDR3 spans 15 residues. From germline, CDR1 is MNHEY and CDR2 SVGAGI. V lost 6 bases to trimming and J lost 6 bases; unmatched junction nucleotides: 10. The data stem from a study of technical replicates of blood from a handful of donors. Profiled with immunoSEQ multiplex PCR; TCRdb holds only in-frame clones, not every one. The sample has some 47,000 clones; around nine tenths are singletons. Material: PBMCs. The chain couples TRBV6-5 to TRBJ2-1; 8 bases align to TRBD1. The TCR originated in a human donor in good health. Some clones in this sample may be carry-over from other donors' samples. CDR3 nucleotides: TGTGCCAGCAGCTCCGGACAGGGTGGGTTCAATGAGCAGTTCTTC. It encodes CASSSGQGGFNEQFF.